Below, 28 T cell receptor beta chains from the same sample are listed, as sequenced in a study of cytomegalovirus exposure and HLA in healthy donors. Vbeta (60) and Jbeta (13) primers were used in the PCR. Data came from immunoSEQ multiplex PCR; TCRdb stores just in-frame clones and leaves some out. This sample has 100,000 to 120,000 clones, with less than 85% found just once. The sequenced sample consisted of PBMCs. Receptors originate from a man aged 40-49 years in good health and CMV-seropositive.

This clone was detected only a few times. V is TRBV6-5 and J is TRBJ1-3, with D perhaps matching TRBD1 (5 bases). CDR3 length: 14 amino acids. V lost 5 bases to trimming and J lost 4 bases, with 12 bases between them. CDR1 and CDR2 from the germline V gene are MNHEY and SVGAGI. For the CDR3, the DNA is TGTGCCAGCAGTCCAGGGTTAGCAGGAAACACCATATATTTT. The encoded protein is CASSPGLAGNTIYF.

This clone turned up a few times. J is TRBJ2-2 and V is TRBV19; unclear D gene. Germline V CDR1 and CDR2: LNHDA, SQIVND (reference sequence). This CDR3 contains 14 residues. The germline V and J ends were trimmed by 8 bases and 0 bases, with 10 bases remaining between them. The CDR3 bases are TGTGCCAGTGCCCTGGCGGCGAACACCGGGGAGCTGTTTTTT. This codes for CASALAANTGELFF.

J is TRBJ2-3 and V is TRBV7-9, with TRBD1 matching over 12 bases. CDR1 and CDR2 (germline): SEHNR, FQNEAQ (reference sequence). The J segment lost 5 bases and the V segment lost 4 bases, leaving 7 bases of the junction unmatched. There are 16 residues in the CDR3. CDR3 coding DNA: TGTGCCAGCAGCTCCGGGACAGGGGGCAGTGGAGATACGCAGTATTTT. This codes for CASSSGTGGSGDTQYF.

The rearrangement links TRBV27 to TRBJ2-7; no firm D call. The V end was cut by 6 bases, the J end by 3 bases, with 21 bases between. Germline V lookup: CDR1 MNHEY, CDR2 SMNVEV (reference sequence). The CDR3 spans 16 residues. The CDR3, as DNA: TGTGCCAGCAGCATTGACGGCCCCACAGTTTTCTACGAGCAGTACTTC. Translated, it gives CASSIDGPTVFYEQYF.

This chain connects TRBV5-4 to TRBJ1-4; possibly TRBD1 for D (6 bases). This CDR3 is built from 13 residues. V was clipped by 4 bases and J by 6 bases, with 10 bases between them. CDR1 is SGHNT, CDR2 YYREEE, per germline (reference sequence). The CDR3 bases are TGTGCCAGCAGCGACAGGACAGATGAAAAACTGTTTTTT. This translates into CASSDRTDEKLFF.

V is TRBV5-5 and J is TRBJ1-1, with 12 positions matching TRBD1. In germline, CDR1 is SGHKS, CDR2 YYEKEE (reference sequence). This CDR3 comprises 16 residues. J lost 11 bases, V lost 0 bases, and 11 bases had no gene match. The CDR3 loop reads CASSLVMGQGASRAFF. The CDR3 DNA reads TGTGCCAGCAGCTTGGTTATGGGACAGGGGGCGAGTCGGGCTTTCTTT.

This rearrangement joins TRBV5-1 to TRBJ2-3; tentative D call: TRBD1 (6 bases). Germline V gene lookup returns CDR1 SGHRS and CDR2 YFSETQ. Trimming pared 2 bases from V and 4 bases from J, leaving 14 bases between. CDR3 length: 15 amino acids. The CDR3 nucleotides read TGCGCCAGCAGCTTTGACGCCACAGGGCCAGATACGCAGTATTTT. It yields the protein CASSFDATGPDTQYF.

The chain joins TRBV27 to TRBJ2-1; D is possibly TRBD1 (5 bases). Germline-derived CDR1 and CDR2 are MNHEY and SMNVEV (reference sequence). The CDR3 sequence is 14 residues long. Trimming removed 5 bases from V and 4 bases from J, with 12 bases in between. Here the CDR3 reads CASSKTAQYNEQFF. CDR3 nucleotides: TGTGCCAGCAGTAAGACAGCCCAGTACAATGAGCAGTTCTTC.

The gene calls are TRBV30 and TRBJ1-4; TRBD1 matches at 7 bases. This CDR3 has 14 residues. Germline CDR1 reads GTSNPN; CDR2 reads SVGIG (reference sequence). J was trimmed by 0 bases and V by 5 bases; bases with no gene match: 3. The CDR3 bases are TGTGCCTGGGGACAGGCTGCAACTAATGAAAAACTGTTTTTT. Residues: CAWGQAATNEKLFF.

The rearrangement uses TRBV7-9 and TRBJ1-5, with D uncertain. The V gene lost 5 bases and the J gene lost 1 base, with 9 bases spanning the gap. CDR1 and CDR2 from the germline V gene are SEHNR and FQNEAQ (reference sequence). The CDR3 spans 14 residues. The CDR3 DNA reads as TGTGCCAGCAGCCCCAGCGGGAGCAATCAGCCCCAGCATTTT. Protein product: CASSPSGSNQPQHF.

In nucleotides, the CDR3 is TGTGCCAGCAGCTTGAATTCCGAGGCGATCTACGAGCAGTACTTC. This encodes CASSLNSEAIYEQYF. The V call is TRBV7-6, the J call TRBJ2-7; D unclear. This CDR3 region has 15 residues. Germline CDR1 SGHVS, CDR2 FNYEAQ. V lost 3 bases and J lost 3, with 15 bases in between. The full variable domain, rest sourced from reference TRBV7-6 and TRBJ2-7, is GAGVSQSPRYKVTKRGQDVALRCDPISGHVSLYWYRQALGQGPEFLTYFNYEAQQDKSGLPNDRFSAERPEGSISTLTIQRTEQRDSAMYRCASSLNSEAIYEQYFGPGTRLTVT.

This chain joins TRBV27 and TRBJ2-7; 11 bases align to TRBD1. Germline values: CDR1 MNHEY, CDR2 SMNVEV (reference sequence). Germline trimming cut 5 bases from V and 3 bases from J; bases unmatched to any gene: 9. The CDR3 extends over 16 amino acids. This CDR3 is CASSRRTGGGGYEQYF. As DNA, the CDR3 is TGTGCCAGCAGTCGACGGACAGGGGGCGGAGGCTACGAGCAGTACTTC.

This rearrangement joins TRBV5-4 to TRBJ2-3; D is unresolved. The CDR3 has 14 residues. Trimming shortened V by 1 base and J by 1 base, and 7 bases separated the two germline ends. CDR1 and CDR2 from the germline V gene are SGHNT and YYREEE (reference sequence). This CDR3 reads CASSLPGGTDTQYF. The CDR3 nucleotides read TGTGCCAGCAGCTTGCCCGGAGGCACAGATACGCAGTATTTT.

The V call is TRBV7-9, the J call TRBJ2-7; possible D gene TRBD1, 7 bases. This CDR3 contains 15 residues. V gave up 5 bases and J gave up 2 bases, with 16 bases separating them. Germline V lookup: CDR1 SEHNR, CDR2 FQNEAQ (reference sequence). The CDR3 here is CASSRQGGRTYEQYF. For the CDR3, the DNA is TGTGCCAGCAGCCGTCAGGGGGGTAGGACCTACGAGCAGTACTTC.

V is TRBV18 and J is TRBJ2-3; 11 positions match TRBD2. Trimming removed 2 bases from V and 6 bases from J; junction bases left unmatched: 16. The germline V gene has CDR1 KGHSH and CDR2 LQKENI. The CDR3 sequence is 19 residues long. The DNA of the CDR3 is TGTGCCAGCTCACCATCGGGTTCGACTAGCGGGGCCCGGGGGGATACGCAGTATTTT. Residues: CASSPSGSTSGARGDTQYF.

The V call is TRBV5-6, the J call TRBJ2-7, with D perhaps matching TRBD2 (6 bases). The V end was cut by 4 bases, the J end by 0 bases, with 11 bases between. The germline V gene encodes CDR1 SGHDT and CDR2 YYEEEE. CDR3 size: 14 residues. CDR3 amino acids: CASSPAGGSYEQYF. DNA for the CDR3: TGTGCCAGCAGCCCCGCCGGGGGCTCCTACGAGCAGTACTTC.

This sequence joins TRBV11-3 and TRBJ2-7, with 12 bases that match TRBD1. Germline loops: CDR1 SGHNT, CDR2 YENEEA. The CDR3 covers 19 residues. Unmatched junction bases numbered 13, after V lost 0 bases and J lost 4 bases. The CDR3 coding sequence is TGTGCCAGCAGCTTAGATAAAAAGACGGGGACAGGGGGCACGTACGAGCAGTACTTC. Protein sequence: CASSLDKKTGTGGTYEQYF.

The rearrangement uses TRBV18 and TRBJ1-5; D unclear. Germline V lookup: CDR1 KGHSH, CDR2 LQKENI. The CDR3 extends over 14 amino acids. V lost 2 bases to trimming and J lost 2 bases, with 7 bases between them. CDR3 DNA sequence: TGTGCCAGCTCACCAGGGAGAGGCAATCAGCCCCAGCATTTT. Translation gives CASSPGRGNQPQHF. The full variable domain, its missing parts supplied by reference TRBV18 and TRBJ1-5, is NAGVMQNPRHLVRRRGQEARLRCSPMKGHSHVYWYRQLPEEGLKFMVYLQKENIIDESGMPKERFSAEFPKEGPSILRIQQVVRGDSAAYFCASSPGRGNQPQHFGDGTRLSIL.

CDR3 amino acids: CASSITSGAADTQYF. The DNA for the CDR3 is TGTGCCAGCAGCATTACTAGCGGGGCCGCGGATACGCAGTATTTT. This rearrangement joins TRBV7-3 to TRBJ2-3; TRBD2 matches 10 bases. This CDR3 is 15 amino acids long. V lost 5 bases to trimming and J lost 6 bases; unmatched junction nucleotides: 8. Looked up from germline, CDR1 is SGHTA and CDR2 is FQGTGA.

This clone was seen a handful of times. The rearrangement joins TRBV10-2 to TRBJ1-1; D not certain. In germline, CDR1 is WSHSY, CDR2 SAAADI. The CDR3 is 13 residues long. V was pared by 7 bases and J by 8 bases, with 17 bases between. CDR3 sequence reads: CASISPIVAEAFF. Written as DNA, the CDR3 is TGCGCCAGCATTAGTCCAATCGTCGCGGAAGCTTTCTTT.

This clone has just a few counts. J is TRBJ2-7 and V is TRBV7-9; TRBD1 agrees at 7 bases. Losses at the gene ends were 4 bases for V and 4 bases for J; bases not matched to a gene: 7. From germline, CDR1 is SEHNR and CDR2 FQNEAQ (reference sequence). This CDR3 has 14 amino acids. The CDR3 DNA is TGTGCCAGCAGCTCCAGGGACAGAGAGTACGAGCAGTACTTC. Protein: CASSSRDREYEQYF. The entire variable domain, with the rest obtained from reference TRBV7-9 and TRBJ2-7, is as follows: DTGVSQNPRHKITKRGQNVTFRCDPISEHNRLYWYRQTLGQGPEFLTYFQNEAQLEKSRLLSDRFSAERPKGSFSTLEIQRTEQGDSAMYLCASSSRDREYEQYFGPGTRLTVT.

CDR3 DNA sequence: TGTGCCAGCAGCTTAGGGAGCGGAGATACGCAGTATTTT. It codes for CASSLGSGDTQYF. The chain recombines TRBV11-1 with TRBJ2-3; tentative D call: TRBD2 (5 bases). V was shortened by 1 base and J by 5 bases, with 7 bases between the two germline ends. Germline CDR1 reads SGHAT; CDR2 reads FQDESV (reference sequence). CDR3 length: 13 amino acids. Looking up the rest from reference TRBV11-1 and TRBJ2-3 gives the full variable domain: EAEVAQSPRYKITEKSQAVAFWCDPISGHATLYWYRQILGQGPELLVQFQDESVVDDSQLPKDRFSAERLKGVDSTLKIQPAELGDSAMYLCASSLGSGDTQYFGPGTRLTVL.

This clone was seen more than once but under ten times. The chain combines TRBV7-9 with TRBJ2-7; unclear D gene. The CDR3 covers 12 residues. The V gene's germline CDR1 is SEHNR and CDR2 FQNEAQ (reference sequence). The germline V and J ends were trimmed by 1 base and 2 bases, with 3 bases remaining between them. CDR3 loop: CASSLVTYEQYF. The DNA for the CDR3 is TGTGCCAGCAGCTTAGTCACCTACGAGCAGTACTTC.

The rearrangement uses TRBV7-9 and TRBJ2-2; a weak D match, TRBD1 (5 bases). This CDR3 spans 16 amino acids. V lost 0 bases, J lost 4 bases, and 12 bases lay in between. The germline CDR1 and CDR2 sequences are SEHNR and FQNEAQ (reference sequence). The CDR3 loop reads CASSLARVQGTGELFF. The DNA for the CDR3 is TGTGCCAGCAGCTTAGCAAGGGTCCAGGGCACCGGGGAGCTGTTTTTT.

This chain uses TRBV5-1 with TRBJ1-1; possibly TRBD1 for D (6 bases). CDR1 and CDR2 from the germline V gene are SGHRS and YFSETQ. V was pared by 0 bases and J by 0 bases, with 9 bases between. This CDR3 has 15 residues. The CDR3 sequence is CASSLGGQMNTEAFF. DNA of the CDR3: TGCGCCAGCAGCTTGGGGGGGCAGATGAACACTGAAGCTTTCTTT. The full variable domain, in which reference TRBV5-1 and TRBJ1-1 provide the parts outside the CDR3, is KAGVTQTPRYLIKTRGQQVTLSCSPISGHRSVSWYQQTPGQGLQFLFEYFSETQRNKGNFPGRFSGRQFSNSRSEMNVSTLELGDSALYLCASSLGGQMNTEAFFGQGTRLTVV.

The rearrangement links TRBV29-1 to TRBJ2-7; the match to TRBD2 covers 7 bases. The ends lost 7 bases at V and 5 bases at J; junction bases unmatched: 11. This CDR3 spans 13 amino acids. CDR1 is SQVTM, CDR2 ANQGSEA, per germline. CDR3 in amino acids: CSASREVPHEQYF. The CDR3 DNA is TGCAGCGCGAGCCGGGAGGTCCCCCACGAGCAGTACTTC.

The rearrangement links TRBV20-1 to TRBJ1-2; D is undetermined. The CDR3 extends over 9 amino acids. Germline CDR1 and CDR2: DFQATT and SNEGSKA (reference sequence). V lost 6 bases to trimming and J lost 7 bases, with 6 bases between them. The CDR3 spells CSASSGYTF. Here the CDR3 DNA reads TGCAGTGCCTCCAGTGGCTACACCTTC.

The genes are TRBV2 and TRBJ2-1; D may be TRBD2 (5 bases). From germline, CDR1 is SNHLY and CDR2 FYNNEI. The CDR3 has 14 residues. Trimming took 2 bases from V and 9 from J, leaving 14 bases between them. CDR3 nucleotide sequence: TGTGCCAGCAGTGAATATGGGGTAGGGAGTGAGCAGTTCTTC. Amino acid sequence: CASSEYGVGSEQFF.